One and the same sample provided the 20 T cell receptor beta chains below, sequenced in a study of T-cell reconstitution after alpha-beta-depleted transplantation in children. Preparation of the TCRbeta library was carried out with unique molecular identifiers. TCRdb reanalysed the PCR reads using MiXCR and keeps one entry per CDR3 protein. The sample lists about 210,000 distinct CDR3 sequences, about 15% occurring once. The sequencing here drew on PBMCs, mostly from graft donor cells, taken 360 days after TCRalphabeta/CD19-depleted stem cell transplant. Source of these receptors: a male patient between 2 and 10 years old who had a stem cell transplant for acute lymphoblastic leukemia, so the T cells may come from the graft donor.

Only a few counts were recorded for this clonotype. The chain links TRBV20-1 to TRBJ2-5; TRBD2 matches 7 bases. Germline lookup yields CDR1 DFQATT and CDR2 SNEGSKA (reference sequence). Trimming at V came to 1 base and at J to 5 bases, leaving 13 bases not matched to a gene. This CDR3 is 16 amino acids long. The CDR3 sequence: CSARGAFTWGGETQYF. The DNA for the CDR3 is TGCAGTGCTAGAGGGGCATTCACGTGGGGAGGGGAGACCCAGTACTTC.

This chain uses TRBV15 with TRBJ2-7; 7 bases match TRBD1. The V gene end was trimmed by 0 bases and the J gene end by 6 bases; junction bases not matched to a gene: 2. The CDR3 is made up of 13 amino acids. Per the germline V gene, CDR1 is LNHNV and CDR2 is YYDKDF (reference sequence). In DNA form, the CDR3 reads TGTGCCACCAGCAGAGAGACAGGGTCCGAGCAGTACTTC. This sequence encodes CATSRETGSEQYF.

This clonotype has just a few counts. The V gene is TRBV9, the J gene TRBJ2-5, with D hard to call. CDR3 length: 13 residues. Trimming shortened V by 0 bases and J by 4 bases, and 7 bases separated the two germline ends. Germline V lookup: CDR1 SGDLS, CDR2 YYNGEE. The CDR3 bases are TGTGCCAGCAGCGTAGATCTGGGAGAGACCCAGTACTTC. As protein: CASSVDLGETQYF.

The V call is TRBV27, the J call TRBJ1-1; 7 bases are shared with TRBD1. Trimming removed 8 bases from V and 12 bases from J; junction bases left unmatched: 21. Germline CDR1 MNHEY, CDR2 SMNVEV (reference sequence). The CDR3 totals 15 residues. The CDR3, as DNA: TGTGCCAGCCGTTCCCATTCGGCAGGGGGGTCGATAACTTTCTTT. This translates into CASRSHSAGGSITFF.

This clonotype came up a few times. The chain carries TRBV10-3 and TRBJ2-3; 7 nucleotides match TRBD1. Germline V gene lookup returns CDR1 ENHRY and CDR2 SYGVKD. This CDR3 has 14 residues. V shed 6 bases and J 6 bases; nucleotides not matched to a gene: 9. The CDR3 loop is CAISLQGSGDTQYF. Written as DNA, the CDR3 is TGTGCCATCAGCCTACAGGGGTCTGGTGATACGCAGTATTTT.

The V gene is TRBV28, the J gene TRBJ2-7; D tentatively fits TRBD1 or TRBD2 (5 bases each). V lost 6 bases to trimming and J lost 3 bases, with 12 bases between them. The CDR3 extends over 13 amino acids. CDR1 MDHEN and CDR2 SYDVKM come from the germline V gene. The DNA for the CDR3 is TGTGCCAGCAGCGGGGCTTACGACTACGAGCAGTACTTC. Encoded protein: CASSGAYDYEQYF.

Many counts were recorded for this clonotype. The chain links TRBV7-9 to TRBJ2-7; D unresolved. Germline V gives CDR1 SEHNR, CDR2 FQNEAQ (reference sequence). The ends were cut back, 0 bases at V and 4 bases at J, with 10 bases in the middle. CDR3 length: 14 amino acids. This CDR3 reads CASSLAQAEYEQYF. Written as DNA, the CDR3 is TGTGCCAGCAGCTTAGCCCAGGCCGAGTACGAGCAGTACTTC.

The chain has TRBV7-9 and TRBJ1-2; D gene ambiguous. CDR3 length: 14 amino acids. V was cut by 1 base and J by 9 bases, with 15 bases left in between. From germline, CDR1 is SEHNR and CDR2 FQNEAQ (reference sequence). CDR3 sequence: CASSLEGRAISYTF. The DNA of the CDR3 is TGTGCCAGCAGCTTAGAGGGCCGGGCCATTAGCTACACCTTC.

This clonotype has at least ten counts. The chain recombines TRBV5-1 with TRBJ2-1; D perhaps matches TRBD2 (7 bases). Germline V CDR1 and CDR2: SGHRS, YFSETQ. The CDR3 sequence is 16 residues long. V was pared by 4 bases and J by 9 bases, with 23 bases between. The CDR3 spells CASSRYGGGPGSEQFF. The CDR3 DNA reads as TGCGCCAGCAGCCGTTATGGCGGGGGCCCTGGGAGTGAGCAGTTCTTC.

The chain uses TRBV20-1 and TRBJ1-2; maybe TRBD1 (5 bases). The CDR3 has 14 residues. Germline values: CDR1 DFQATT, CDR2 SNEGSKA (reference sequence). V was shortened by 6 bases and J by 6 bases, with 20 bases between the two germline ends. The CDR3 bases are TGCAGTGCGTGGGGCCTAGGGGTAACGCATGGCTACACCTTC. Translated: CSAWGLGVTHGYTF.

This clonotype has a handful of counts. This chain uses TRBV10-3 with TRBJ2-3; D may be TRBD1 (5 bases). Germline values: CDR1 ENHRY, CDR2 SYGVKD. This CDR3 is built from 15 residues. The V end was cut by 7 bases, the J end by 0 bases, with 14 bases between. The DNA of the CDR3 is TGTGCCATCAAAAAGGACACCACTAGCACAGATACGCAGTATTTT. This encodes CAIKKDTTSTDTQYF.

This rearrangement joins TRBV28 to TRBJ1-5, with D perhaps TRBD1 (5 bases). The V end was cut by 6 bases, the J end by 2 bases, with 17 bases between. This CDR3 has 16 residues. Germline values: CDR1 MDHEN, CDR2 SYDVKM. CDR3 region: CASSRLGRPGNQPQHF. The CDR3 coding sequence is TGTGCCAGCAGCCGCCTGGGACGGCCGGGCAATCAGCCCCAGCATTTT.

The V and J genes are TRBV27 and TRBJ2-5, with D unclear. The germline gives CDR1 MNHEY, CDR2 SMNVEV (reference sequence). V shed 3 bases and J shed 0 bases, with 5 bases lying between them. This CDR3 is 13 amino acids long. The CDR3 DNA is TGTGCCAGCAGTTTCGATTACCAAGAGACCCAGTACTTC. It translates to CASSFDYQETQYF.

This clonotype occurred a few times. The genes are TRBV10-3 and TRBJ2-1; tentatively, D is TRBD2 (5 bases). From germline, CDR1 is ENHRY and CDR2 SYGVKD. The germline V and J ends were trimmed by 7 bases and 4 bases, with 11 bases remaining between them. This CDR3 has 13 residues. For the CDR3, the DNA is TGTGCCATCAAGAGGGAAGGGTACAATGAGCAGTTCTTC. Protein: CAIKREGYNEQFF.

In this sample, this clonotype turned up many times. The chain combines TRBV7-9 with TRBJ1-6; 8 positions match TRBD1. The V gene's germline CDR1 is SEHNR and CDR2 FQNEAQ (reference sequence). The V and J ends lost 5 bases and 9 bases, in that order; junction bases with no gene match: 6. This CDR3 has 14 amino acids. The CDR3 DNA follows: TGTGCCAGCAGCCCGACAGGGGAGGGTTCACCCCTCCACTTT. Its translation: CASSPTGEGSPLHF. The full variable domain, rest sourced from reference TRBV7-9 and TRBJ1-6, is DTGVSQNPRHKITKRGQNVTFRCDPISEHNRLYWYRQTLGQGPEFLTYFQNEAQLEKSRLLSDRFSAERPKGSFSTLEIQRTEQGDSAMYLCASSPTGEGSPLHFGNGTRLTVT.

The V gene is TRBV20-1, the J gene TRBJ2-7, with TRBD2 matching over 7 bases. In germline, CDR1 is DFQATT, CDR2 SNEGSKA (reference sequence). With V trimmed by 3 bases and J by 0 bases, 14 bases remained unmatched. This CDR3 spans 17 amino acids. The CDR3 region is CSARRRWLGGSSYEQYF. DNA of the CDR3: TGCAGTGCTAGGAGGAGGTGGTTGGGCGGGAGCTCCTACGAGCAGTACTTC.

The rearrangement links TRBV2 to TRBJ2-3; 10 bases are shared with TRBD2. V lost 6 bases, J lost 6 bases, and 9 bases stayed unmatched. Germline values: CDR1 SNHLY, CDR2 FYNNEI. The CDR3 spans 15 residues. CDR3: CASRLAGGTQDTQYF. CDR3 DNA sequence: TGTGCCAGCAGATTAGCGGGGGGAACCCAGGATACGCAGTATTTT.

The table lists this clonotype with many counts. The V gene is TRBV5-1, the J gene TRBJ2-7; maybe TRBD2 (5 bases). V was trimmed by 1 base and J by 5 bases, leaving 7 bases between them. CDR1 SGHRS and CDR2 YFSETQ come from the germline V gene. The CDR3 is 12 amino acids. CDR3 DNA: TGCGCCAGCAGCTTGTCGGGGAACGAGCAGTACTTC. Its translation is CASSLSGNEQYF.

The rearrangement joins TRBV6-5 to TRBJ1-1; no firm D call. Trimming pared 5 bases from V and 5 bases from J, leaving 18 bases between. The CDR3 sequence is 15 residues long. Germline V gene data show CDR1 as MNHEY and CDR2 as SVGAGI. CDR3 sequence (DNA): TGTGCCAGCAGTCTCGGACCGAGAAGAGAGACTGAAGCTTTCTTT. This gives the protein CASSLGPRRETEAFF.

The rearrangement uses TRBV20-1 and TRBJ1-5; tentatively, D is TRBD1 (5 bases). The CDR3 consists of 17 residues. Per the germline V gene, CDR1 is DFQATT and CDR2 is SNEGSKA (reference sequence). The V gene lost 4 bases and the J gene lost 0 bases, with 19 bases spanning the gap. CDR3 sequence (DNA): TGCAGTGCTACCCGGGACCGACTCCTCATTAGCAATCAGCCCCAGCATTTT. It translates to CSATRDRLLISNQPQHF.